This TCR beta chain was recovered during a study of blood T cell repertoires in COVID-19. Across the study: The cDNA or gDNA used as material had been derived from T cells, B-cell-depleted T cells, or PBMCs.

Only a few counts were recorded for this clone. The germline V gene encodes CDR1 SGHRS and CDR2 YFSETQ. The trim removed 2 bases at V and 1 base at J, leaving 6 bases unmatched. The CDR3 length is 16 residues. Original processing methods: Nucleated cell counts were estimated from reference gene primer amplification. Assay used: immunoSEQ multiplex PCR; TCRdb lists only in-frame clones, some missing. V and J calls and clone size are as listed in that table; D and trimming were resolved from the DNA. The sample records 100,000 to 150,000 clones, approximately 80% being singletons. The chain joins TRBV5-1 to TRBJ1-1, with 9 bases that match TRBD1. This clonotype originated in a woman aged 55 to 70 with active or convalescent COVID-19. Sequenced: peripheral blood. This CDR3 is CASSLLQGAGNTEAFF. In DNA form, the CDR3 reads TGCGCCAGCAGCTTACTACAGGGGGCTGGGAACACTGAAGCTTTCTTT.